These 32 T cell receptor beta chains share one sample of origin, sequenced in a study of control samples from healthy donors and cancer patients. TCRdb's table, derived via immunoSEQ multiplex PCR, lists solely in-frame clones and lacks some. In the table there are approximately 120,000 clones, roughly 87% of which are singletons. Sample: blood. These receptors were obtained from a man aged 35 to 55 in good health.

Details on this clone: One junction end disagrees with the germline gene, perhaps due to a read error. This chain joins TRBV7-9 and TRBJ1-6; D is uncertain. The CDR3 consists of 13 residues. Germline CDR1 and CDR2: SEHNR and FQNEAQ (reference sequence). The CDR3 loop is CTSSLDAGSPLHF. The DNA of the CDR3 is TGTACCAGCAGCTTAGATGCCGGTTCACCCCTCCACTTT.

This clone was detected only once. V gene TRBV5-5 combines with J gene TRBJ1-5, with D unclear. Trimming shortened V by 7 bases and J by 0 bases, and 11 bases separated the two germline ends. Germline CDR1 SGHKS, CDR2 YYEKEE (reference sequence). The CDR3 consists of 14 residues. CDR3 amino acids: CASDRGYSNQPQHF. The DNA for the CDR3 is TGTGCCAGCGACCGAGGGTATAGCAATCAGCCCCAGCATTTT. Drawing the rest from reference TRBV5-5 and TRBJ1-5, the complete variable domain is DAGVTQSPTHLIKTRGQQVTLRCSPISGHKSVSWYQQVLGQGPQFIFQYYEKEERGRGNFPDRFSARQFPNYSSELNVNALLLGDSALYLCASDRGYSNQPQHFGDGTRLSIL.

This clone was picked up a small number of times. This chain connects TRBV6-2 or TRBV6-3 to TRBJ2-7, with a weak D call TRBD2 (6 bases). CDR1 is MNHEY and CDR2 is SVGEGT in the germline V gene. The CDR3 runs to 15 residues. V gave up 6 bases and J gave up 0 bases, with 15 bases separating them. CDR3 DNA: TGTGCCAGCAGCTCGCTAGCGCAGAGCTCCTACGAGCAGTACTTC. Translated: CASSSLAQSSYEQYF.

The CDR3 spells CASSETGDNSPLHF. The CDR3 DNA follows: TGCGCCAGCAGTGAGACAGGTGATAATTCACCCCTCCACTTT. The V gene is TRBV10-2, the J gene TRBJ1-6; a weak D match, TRBD1 (5 bases). Trimming took off 2 bases at V and 5 bases at J, with 7 bases between the two ends. There are 14 residues in the CDR3. Germline values: CDR1 WSHSY, CDR2 SAAADI.

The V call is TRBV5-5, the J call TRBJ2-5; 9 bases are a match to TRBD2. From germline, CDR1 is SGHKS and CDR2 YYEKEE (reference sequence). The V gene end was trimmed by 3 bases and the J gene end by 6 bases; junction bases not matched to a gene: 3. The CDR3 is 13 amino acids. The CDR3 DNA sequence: TGTGCCAGCAGCTGGGCGGGAGGGCAGACCCAGTACTTC. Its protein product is CASSWAGGQTQYF.

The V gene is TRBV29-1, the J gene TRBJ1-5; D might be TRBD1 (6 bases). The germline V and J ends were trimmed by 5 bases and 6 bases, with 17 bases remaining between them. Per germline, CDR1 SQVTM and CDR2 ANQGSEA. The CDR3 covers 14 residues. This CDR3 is CSVNLAGQIQPQHF. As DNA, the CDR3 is TGCAGCGTTAACTTAGCGGGACAAATTCAGCCCCAGCATTTT. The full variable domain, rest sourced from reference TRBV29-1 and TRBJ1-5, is SAVISQKPSRDICQRGTSLTIQCQVDSQVTMMFWYRQQPGQSLTLIATANQGSEATYESGFVIDKFPISRPNLTFSTLTVSNMSPEDSSIYLCSVNLAGQIQPQHFGDGTRLSIL.

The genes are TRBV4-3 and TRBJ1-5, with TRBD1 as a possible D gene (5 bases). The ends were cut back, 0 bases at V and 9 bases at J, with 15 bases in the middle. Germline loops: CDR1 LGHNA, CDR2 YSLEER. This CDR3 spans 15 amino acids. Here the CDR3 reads CASSQDRGSSVPQHF. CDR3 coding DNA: TGCGCCAGCAGCCAAGATCGGGGGAGTAGTGTGCCCCAGCATTTT.

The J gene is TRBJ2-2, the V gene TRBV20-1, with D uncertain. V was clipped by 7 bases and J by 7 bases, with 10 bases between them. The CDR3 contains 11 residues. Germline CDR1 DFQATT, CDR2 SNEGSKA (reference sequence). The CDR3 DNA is TGCAGTGTTGGGAAGTTCGGGGAGCTGTTTTTT. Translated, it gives CSVGKFGELFF.

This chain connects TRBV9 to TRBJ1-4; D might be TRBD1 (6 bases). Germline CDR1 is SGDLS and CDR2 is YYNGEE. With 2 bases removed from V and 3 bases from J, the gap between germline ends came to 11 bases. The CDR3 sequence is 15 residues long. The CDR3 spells CASSVVGGPNEKLFF. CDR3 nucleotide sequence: TGTGCCAGCAGCGTGGTAGGGGGGCCTAATGAAAAACTGTTTTTT.

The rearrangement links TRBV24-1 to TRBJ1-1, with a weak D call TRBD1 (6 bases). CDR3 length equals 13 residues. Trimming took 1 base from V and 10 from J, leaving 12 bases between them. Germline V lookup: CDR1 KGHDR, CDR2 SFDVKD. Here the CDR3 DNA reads TGTGCCACCAGTGATTTTGGGGGGCAGCGAGCTTTCTTT. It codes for CATSDFGGQRAFF.

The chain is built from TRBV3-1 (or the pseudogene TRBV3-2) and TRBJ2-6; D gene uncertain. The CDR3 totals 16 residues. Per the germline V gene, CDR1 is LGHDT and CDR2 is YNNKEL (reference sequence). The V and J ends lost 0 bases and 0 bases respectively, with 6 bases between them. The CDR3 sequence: CASSQELGSGANVLTF. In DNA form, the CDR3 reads TGTGCCAGCAGCCAAGAGTTGGGCTCTGGGGCCAACGTCCTGACTTTC.

In nucleotides, the CDR3 is TGTGCCAGCAGCTTAGCCCCTCTCCGCCGGGGGGGAGAGACCCAGTACTTC. Protein sequence: CASSLAPLRRGGETQYF. The chain uses TRBV7-2 and TRBJ2-5; 8 bases are a match to TRBD2. The V gene's germline CDR1 is SGHTA and CDR2 FQGNSA. V shed 0 bases and J 4 bases; nucleotides not matched to a gene: 10. CDR3 length equals 17 residues.

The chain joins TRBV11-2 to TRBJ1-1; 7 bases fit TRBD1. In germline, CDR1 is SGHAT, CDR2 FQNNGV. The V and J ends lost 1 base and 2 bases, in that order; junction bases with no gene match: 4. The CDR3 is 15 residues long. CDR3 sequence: CASSLARGRNTEAFF. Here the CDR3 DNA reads TGTGCCAGCAGCTTAGCGAGGGGGCGAAACACTGAAGCTTTCTTT. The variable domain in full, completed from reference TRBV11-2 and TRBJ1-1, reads EAGVAQSPRYKIIEKRQSVAFWCNPISGHATLYWYQQILGQGPKLLIQFQNNGVVDDSQLPKDRFSAERLKGVDSTLKIQPAKLEDSAVYLCASSLARGRNTEAFFGQGTRLTVV.

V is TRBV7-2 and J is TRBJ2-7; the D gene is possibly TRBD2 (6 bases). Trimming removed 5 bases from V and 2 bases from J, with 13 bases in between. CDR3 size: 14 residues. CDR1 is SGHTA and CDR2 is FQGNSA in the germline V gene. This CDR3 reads CASSTSSAAYEQYF. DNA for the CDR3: TGTGCCAGCAGCACTAGCTCAGCCGCCTACGAGCAGTACTTC.

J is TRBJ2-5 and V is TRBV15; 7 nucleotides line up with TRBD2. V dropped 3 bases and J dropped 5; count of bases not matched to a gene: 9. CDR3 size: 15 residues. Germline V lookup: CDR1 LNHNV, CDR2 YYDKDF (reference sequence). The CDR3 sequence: CATSSRQTSIETQYF. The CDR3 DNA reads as TGTGCCACCAGCAGCCGTCAGACTAGCATTGAGACCCAGTACTTC.

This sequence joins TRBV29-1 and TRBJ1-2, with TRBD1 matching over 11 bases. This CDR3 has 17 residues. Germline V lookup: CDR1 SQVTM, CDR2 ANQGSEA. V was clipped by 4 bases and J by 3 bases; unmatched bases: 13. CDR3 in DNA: TGCAGCGTTGTGGGGACTTGGGGACAGGGGGAGGACTATGGCTACACCTTC. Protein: CSVVGTWGQGEDYGYTF.

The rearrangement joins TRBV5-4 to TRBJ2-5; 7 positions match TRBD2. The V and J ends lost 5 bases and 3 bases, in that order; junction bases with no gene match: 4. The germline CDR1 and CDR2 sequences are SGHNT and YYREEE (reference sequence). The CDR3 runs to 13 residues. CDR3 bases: TGTGCCAGCAGTCGGGAGGCAGAAGAGACCCAGTACTTC. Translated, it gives CASSREAEETQYF.

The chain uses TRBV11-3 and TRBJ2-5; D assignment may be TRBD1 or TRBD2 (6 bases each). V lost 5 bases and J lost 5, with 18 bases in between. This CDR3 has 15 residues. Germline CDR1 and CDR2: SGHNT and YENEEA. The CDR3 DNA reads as TGTGCCAGCAGCCCCGGAGGGGGGTTGGAGGAGACCCAGTACTTC. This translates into CASSPGGGLEETQYF.

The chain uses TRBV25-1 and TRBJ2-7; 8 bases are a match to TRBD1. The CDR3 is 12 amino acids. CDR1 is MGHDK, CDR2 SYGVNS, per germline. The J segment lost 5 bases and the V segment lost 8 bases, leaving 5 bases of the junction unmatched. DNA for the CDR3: TGTGCCAGCGGACAGGGTATAGACGAGCAGTACTTC. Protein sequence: CASGQGIDEQYF.

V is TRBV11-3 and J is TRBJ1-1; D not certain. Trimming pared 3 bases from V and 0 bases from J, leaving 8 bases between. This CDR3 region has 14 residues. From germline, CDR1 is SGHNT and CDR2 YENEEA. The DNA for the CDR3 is TGTGCCAGCAGCTTCAAGGTAGTGAACACTGAAGCTTTCTTT. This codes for CASSFKVVNTEAFF.

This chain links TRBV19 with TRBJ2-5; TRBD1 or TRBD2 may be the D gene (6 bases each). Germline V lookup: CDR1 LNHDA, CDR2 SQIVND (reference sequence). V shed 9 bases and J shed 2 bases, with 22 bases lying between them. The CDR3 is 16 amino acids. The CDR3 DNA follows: TGTGCCAGCCAACTCAGGAGGGGGAACGGTCAAGAGACCCAGTACTTC. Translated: CASQLRRGNGQETQYF.

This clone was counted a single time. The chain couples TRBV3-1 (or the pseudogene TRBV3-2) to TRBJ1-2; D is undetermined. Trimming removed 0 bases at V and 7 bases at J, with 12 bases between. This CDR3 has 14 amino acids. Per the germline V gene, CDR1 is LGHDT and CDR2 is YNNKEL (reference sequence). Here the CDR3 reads CASSQDTVPRGYTF. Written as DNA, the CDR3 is TGTGCCAGCAGCCAAGACACTGTTCCGCGTGGCTACACCTTC.

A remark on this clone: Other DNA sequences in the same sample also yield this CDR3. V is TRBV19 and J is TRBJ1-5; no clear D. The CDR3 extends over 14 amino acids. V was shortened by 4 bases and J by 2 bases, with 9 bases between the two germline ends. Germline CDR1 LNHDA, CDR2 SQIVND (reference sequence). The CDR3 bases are TGTGCCAGTAGTACCCAGACACGCAATCAGCCCCAGCATTTT. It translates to CASSTQTRNQPQHF.

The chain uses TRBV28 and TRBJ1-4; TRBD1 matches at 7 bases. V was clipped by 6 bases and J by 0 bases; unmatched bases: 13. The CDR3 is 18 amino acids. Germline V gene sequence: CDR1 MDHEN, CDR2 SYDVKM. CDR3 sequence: CASSSYIQGLATNEKLFF. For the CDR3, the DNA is TGTGCCAGCAGCTCCTACATACAGGGGCTTGCAACTAATGAAAAACTGTTTTTT.

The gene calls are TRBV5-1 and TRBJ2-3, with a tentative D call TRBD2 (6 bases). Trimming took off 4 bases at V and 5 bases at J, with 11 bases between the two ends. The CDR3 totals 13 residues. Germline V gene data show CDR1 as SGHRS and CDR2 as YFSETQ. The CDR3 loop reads CASSPAGLDTQYF. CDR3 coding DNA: TGCGCCAGCAGCCCGGCGGGGTTAGATACGCAGTATTTT. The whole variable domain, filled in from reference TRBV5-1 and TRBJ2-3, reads KAGVTQTPRYLIKTRGQQVTLSCSPISGHRSVSWYQQTPGQGLQFLFEYFSETQRNKGNFPGRFSGRQFSNSRSEMNVSTLELGDSALYLCASSPAGLDTQYFGPGTRLTVL.

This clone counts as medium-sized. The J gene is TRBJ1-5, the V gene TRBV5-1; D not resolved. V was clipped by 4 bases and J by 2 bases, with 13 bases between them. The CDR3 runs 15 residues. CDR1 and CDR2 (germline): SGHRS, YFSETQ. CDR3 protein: CASSPAEGGNQPQHF. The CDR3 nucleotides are TGCGCCAGCAGCCCGGCGGAAGGAGGCAATCAGCCCCAGCATTTT.

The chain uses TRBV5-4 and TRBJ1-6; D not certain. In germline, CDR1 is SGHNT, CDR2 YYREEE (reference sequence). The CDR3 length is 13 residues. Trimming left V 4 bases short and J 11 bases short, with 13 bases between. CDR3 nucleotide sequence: TGTGCCAGCAGCCAAGGGCGGGATCCACCCCTCCACTTT. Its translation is CASSQGRDPPLHF.

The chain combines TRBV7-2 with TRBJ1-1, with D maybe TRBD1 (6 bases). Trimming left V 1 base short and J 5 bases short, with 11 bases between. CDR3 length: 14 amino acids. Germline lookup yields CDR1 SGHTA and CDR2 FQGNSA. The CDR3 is CASSLDYRATEAFF. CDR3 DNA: TGTGCCAGCAGCTTAGATTACAGGGCAACTGAAGCTTTCTTT.

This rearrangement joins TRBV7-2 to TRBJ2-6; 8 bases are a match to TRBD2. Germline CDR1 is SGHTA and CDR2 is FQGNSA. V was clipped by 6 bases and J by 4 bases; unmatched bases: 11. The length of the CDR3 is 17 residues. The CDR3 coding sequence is TGTGCCAGCAGGAAAGCGGGGGCAGTCTCCGGGGCCAACGTCCTGACTTTC. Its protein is CASRKAGAVSGANVLTF.

DNA of the CDR3: TGTGCCAGTAGTCGGCAGGTAGCCAAGGAGGAGCAGTACTTC. It codes for CASSRQVAKEEQYF. V gene TRBV19 combines with J gene TRBJ2-7; unclear D gene. This CDR3 comprises 14 residues. Looked up from germline, CDR1 is LNHDA and CDR2 is SQIVND (reference sequence). Trimming pared 5 bases from V and 7 bases from J, leaving 18 bases between. Full variable domain (rest looked up from reference TRBV19 and TRBJ2-7): DGGITQSPKYLFRKEGQNVTLSCEQNLNHDAMYWYRQDPGQGLRLIYYSQIVNDFQKGDIAEGYSVSREKKESFPLTVTSAQKNPTAFYLCASSRQVAKEEQYFGPGTRLTVT.

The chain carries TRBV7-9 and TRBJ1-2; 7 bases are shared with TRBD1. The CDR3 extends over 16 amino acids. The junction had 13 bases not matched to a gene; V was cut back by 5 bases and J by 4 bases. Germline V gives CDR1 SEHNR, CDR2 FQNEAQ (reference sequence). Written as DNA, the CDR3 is TGTGCCAGCAGCAAGACCGGGACAGCCACCCTCTATGGCTACACCTTC. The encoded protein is CASSKTGTATLYGYTF.

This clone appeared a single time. The CDR3 loop is CASSKDRPSTDTQYF. CDR3 DNA sequence: TGCGCCAGCAGCAAGGACAGACCGAGCACAGATACGCAGTATTTT. The chain has TRBV5-1 and TRBJ2-3; TRBD1 is a possible D gene (6 bases). The CDR3 totals 15 residues. Per germline, CDR1 SGHRS and CDR2 YFSETQ. Between the trimmed V and J ends, which lost 4 bases and 0 bases, there was a span of 12 bases.